The 14 T cell receptor beta chains below come from one sample, sequenced in a study of graft-versus-host responses after intestinal transplantation. No antigen has been identified for these receptors. TCRdb keeps only in-frame clones here, not all; method: immunoSEQ multiplex PCR. The sample consists of roughly 51,000 clones, roughly nine tenths of them appearing once. The sample in question was unstimulated CD4+ T cells sorted from spleen or lymph node cells, obtained before transplant. These receptors were collected from a human donor who was the organ donor for an intestinal transplant.

V is TRBV9 and J is TRBJ1-5, with a possible D match to TRBD1 (5 bases). V lost 1 base to trimming and J lost 4 bases, with 6 bases between them. The CDR3 totals 13 residues. CDR1 is SGDLS and CDR2 is YYNGEE in the germline V gene. The CDR3 here is CASSVSGNQPQHF. The CDR3, as DNA: TGTGCCAGCAGCGTATCAGGGAATCAGCCCCAGCATTTT.

This clone is a singleton in its sample. V is TRBV19 and J is TRBJ1-4; D is unclear. With 9 bases removed from V and 0 bases from J, the gap between germline ends came to 8 bases. Germline V gene sequence: CDR1 LNHDA, CDR2 SQIVND (reference sequence). The CDR3 totals 13 residues. The CDR3 coding sequence is TGTGCCAGCAAACGGTCAACTAATGAAAAACTGTTTTTT. This gives the protein CASKRSTNEKLFF.

This chain uses TRBV28 with TRBJ2-1, with D tentatively TRBD2 (6 bases). From germline, CDR1 is MDHEN and CDR2 SYDVKM. This CDR3 comprises 12 residues. V was pared by 2 bases and J by 12 bases, with 11 bases between. This CDR3 is CASSLPAGRQFF. DNA of the CDR3: TGTGCCAGCAGTTTACCGGCGGGAAGGCAGTTCTTC. Full variable domain (outside the CDR3, taken from reference TRBV28 and TRBJ2-1): DVKVTQSSRYLVKRTGEKVFLECVQDMDHENMFWYRQDPGLGLRLIYFSYDVKMKEKGDIPEGYSVSREKKERFSLILESASTNQTSMYLCASSLPAGRQFFGPGTRLTVL.

The chain has TRBV2 and TRBJ2-7; D unclear. CDR3 size: 12 residues. The V end lost 7 bases, the J end lost 0 bases, and 7 bases lay between the germline ends. Germline V gene data show CDR1 as SNHLY and CDR2 as FYNNEI. This CDR3 reads CASKQTSYEQYF. The DNA of the CDR3 is TGTGCCAGCAAACAAACCTCCTACGAGCAGTACTTC.

The chain carries TRBV18 and TRBJ2-3; 11 bases map to TRBD1. In germline, CDR1 is KGHSH, CDR2 LQKENI. The CDR3 is made up of 17 amino acids. Losses at the gene ends were 7 bases for V and 5 bases for J; bases not matched to a gene: 14. The CDR3: CASFSGSGQGVGDTQYF. The CDR3 DNA sequence: TGTGCCAGCTTCTCAGGATCGGGACAGGGGGTCGGAGATACGCAGTATTTT.

The V and J genes are TRBV2 and TRBJ2-2; TRBD1 might be the D (5 bases). Trimming stripped 6 bases from V and 5 bases from J, with 19 bases between. The CDR3 covers 16 residues. Looked up from germline, CDR1 is SNHLY and CDR2 is FYNNEI. CDR3 amino acids: CASSSDSLTLTGELFF. The CDR3 DNA follows: TGTGCCAGCAGCTCAGACAGCCTTACCCTTACCGGGGAGCTGTTTTTT.

In its sample, this clone was seen once. The chain joins TRBV20-1 to TRBJ2-3, with D possibly being TRBD1 (5 bases). V dropped 7 bases and J dropped 8 bases, with 10 bases sitting between them. Germline V gene data show CDR1 as DFQATT and CDR2 as SNEGSKA (reference sequence). The length of the CDR3 is 10 residues. CDR3 residues: CSEGRGTQYF. DNA of the CDR3: TGCAGTGAGGGAAGGGGTACGCAGTATTTT.

This chain connects TRBV9 to TRBJ2-3; 8 bases agree with TRBD1. The CDR3 has 15 residues. V lost 2 bases to trimming and J lost 5 bases; unmatched junction nucleotides: 7. CDR1 and CDR2 (germline): SGDLS, YYNGEE. The CDR3 protein is CASSVDRGGLDTQYF. The DNA of the CDR3 is TGTGCCAGCAGCGTCGACAGGGGAGGACTAGATACGCAGTATTTT. The full variable domain, completed using reference TRBV9 and TRBJ2-3, is DSGVTQTPKHLITATGQRVTLRCSPRSGDLSVYWYQQSLDQGLQFLIQYYNGEERAKGNILERFSAQQFPDLHSELNLSSLELGDSALYFCASSVDRGGLDTQYFGPGTRLTVL.

V is TRBV28 and J is TRBJ2-7, with 9 bases matching TRBD1. The length of the CDR3 is 14 residues. From germline, CDR1 is MDHEN and CDR2 SYDVKM. V lost 7 bases and J lost 5; bases outside the gene matches: 9. This CDR3 reads CASTRDRVSDEQYF. The CDR3 nucleotides read TGTGCCAGCACCCGGGACAGGGTATCCGACGAGCAGTACTTC. The full variable domain, in which reference TRBV28 and TRBJ2-7 provide the parts outside the CDR3, is DVKVTQSSRYLVKRTGEKVFLECVQDMDHENMFWYRQDPGLGLRLIYFSYDVKMKEKGDIPEGYSVSREKKERFSLILESASTNQTSMYLCASTRDRVSDEQYFGPGTRLTVT.

A single count supports this clone. The chain joins TRBV6-5 to TRBJ1-5, with 7 bases fitting TRBD1. The germline V gene encodes CDR1 MNHEY and CDR2 SVGAGI. The length of the CDR3 is 14 residues. V was pared by 6 bases and J by 5 bases, with 7 bases of the junction left unmatched. The CDR3 sequence is CASSYGTADQPQHF. For the CDR3, the DNA is TGTGCCAGCAGCTATGGGACAGCCGATCAGCCCCAGCATTTT.

The genes are TRBV5-8 and TRBJ1-2, with TRBD1 as a possible D gene (6 bases). Germline values: CDR1 SGHTS, CDR2 YDEGEE. The CDR3 is 15 amino acids. Trimming pared 2 bases from V and 2 bases from J, leaving 13 bases between. The chain's CDR3 is CASSLEWDINYGYTF. Written as DNA, the CDR3 is TGTGCCAGCAGCTTAGAGTGGGACATCAACTATGGCTACACCTTC.

The genes are TRBV11-3 and TRBJ2-1, with D hard to call. Germline CDR1 and CDR2: SGHNT and YENEEA. V was shortened by 0 bases and J by 7 bases, with 13 bases between the two germline ends. The CDR3 runs 15 residues. Written as DNA, the CDR3 is TGTGCCAGCAGCTTAGAGTCCGGAGCCAAGAATGAGCAGTTCTTC. Translating it yields CASSLESGAKNEQFF. The complete variable domain, with remaining parts taken from reference TRBV11-3 and TRBJ2-1, reads EAGVVQSPRYKIIEKKQPVAFWCNPISGHNTLYWYLQNLGQGPELLIRYENEEAVDDSQLPKDRFSAERLKGVDSTLKIQPAELGDSAVYLCASSLESGAKNEQFFGPGTRLTVL.

The CDR3 here is CASSKLAGGINEQFF. The CDR3, as DNA: TGCGCCAGCAGCAAGCTAGCGGGAGGTATCAATGAGCAGTTCTTC. The rearrangement links TRBV5-1 to TRBJ2-1; 11 positions match TRBD2. From germline, CDR1 is SGHRS and CDR2 YFSETQ. This CDR3 has 15 amino acids. Trimming took 4 bases from V and 6 from J; bases not matched to a gene: 6.

The chain joins TRBV6-5 to TRBJ2-2; 9 bases agree with TRBD1. The CDR3 contains 15 residues. V shed 7 bases and J 3 bases; nucleotides not matched to a gene: 6. CDR1 MNHEY and CDR2 SVGAGI come from the germline V gene. CDR3 residues: CASTLDRGYTGELFF. CDR3 nucleotides: TGTGCCAGCACCTTGGACAGGGGATACACCGGGGAGCTGTTTTTT.